These 5 T cell receptor beta chains originate from one sample sequenced in a study of blood T cell repertoires in COVID-19. Assay: immunoSEQ multiplex PCR; the TCRdb copy retains only in-frame clones and omits some. The data contain approximately 180,000 clones, around nine tenths of them singletons. The specimen was peripheral blood. The source of these receptors is a human donor in a cohort sampled during active COVID-19.

The chain uses TRBV11-3 and TRBJ2-1; D gene ambiguous. V lost 0 bases, J lost 4 bases, and 10 bases lay in between. Germline CDR1 is SGHNT and CDR2 is YENEEA. The CDR3 runs 15 residues. For the CDR3, the DNA is TGTGCCAGCAGCTTAGACGGAGAGCCTTACAATGAGCAGTTCTTC. It encodes CASSLDGEPYNEQFF.

This clone appeared once. This rearrangement joins TRBV4-1 to TRBJ2-1, with D uncertain. Germline CDR1 reads MGHRA; CDR2 reads YSYEKL. V lost 0 bases and J 15 bases, leaving 21 bases between the germline ends. This CDR3 comprises 15 residues. CDR3 protein: CASSQEATFPLSRFF. In DNA form, the CDR3 reads TGCGCCAGCAGCCAAGAGGCGACTTTTCCCCTGAGCAGGTTCTTC.

V gene TRBV7-9 combines with J gene TRBJ2-7; 8 positions match TRBD1. The length of the CDR3 is 15 residues. The V and J ends lost 5 bases and 2 bases, in that order; junction bases with no gene match: 8. Germline V gives CDR1 SEHNR, CDR2 FQNEAQ (reference sequence). The CDR3 sequence is CASSQGQGGPYEQYF. CDR3 nucleotides: TGTGCCAGCAGCCAAGGACAGGGAGGACCCTACGAGCAGTACTTC.

This clone was found once. The gene calls are TRBV2 and TRBJ1-2; D not certain. This CDR3 has 12 residues. V shed 5 bases and J shed 5 bases, with 9 bases lying between them. Germline V gene lookup returns CDR1 SNHLY and CDR2 FYNNEI. The CDR3: CASSSSMYGYTF. As DNA, the CDR3 is TGTGCCAGCAGTTCTAGCATGTATGGCTACACCTTC.

The chain is built from TRBV4-3 and TRBJ2-3; 7 nucleotides agree with TRBD2. Germline values: CDR1 LGHNA, CDR2 YSLEER. The V and J ends lost 0 bases and 5 bases, in that order; junction bases with no gene match: 11. The CDR3 covers 17 residues. Here the CDR3 DNA reads TGCGCCAGCAGCCAAGATACGGGCGGGAGTTCGAGAGATACGCAGTATTTT. Its translation: CASSQDTGGSSRDTQYF.